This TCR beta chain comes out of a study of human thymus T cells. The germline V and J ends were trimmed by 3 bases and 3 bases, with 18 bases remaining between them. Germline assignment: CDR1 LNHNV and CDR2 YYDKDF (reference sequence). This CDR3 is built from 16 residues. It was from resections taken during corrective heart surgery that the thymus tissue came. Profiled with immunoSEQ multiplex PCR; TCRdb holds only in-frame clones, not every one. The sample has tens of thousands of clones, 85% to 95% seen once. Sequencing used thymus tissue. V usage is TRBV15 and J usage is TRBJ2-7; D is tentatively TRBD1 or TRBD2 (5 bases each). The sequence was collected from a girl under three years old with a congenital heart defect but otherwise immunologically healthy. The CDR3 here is CATSRKHRDPLYEQYF. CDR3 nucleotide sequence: TGTGCCACCAGCAGGAAACACCGGGACCCGCTCTACGAGCAGTACTTC.